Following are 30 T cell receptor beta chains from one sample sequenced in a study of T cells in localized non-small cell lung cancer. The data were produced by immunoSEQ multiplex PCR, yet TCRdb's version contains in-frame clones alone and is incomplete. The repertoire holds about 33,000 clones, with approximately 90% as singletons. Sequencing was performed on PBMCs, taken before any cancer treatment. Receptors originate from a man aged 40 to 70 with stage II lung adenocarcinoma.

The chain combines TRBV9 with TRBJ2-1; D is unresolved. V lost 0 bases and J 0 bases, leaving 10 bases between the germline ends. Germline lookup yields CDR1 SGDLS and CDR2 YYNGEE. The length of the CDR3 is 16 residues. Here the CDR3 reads CASSVVGSSSYNEQFF. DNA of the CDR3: TGTGCCAGCAGCGTAGTCGGATCGAGCTCCTACAATGAGCAGTTCTTC. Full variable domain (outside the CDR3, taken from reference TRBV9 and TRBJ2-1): DSGVTQTPKHLITATGQRVTLRCSPRSGDLSVYWYQQSLDQGLQFLIQYYNGEERAKGNILERFSAQQFPDLHSELNLSSLELGDSALYFCASSVVGSSSYNEQFFGPGTRLTVL.

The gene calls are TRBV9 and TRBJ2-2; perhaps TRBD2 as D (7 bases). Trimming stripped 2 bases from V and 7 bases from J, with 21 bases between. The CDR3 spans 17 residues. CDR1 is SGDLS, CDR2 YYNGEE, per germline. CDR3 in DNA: TGTGCCAGCAGCGTCCTATCTTGGACTAGGGGGAGCGGGGAGCTGTTTTTT. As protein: CASSVLSWTRGSGELFF.

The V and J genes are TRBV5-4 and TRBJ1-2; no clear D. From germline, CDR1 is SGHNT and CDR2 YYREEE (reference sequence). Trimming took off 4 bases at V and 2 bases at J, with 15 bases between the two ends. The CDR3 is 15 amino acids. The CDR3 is CASSAASLGNYGYTF. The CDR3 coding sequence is TGTGCCAGCAGCGCTGCCTCACTGGGGAACTATGGCTACACCTTC. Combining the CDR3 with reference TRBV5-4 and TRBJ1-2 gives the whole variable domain ETGVTQSPTHLIKTRGQQVTLRCSSQSGHNTVSWYQQALGQGPQFIFQYYREEENGRGNFPPRFSGLQFPNYSSELNVNALELDDSALYLCASSAASLGNYGYTFGSGTRLTVV.

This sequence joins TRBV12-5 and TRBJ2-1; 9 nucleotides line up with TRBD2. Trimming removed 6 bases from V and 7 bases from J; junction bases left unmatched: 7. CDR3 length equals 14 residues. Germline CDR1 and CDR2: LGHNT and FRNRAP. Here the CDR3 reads CASGPSGNWNEQFF. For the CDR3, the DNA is TGTGCTAGTGGCCCTAGCGGGAATTGGAATGAGCAGTTCTTC.

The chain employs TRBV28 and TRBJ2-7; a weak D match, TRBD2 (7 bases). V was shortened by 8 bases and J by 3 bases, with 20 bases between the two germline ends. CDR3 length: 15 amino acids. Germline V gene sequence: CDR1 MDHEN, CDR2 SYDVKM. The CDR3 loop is CASQGGGNRVYEQYF. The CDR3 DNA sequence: TGTGCCAGCCAAGGGGGGGGAAACAGGGTCTACGAGCAGTACTTC.

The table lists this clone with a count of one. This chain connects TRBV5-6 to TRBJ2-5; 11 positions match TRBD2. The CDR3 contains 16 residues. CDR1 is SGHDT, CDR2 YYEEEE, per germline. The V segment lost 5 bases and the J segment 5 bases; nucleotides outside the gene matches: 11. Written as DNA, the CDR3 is TGTGCCAGCAGACTTAGCGGGAGGGCCCAGGCGGAGACCCAGTACTTC. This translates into CASRLSGRAQAETQYF.

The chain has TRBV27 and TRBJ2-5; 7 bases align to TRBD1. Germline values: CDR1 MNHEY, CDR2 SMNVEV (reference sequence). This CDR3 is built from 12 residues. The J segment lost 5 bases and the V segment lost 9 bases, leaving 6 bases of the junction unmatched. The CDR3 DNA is TGTGCCAGTCTTGGACAGGAGGAGACCCAGTACTTC. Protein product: CASLGQEETQYF.

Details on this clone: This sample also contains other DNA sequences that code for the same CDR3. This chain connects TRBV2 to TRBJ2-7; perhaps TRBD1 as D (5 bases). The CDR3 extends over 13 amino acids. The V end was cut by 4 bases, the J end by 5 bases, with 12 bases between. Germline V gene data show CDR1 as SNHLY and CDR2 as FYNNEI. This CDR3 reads CASSGQGGDEQYF. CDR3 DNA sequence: TGTGCCAGCAGTGGGCAGGGCGGAGACGAGCAGTACTTC.

The CDR3 DNA follows: TGTGCCAGCAGTTTTTCAGGGACAGGGGGGCATCAGCCCCAGCATTTT. It encodes CASSFSGTGGHQPQHF. This chain connects TRBV28 to TRBJ1-5; 11 positions match TRBD1. Germline-derived CDR1 and CDR2 are MDHEN and SYDVKM. The CDR3 is 16 residues long. J lost 5 bases, V lost 3 bases, and 6 bases had no gene match.

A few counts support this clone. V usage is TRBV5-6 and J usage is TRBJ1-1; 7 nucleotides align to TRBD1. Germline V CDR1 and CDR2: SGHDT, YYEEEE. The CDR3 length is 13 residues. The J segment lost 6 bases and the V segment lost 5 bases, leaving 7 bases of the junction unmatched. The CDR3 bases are TGTGCCAGCAGTTACGACAGGGCCCCTGAAGCTTTCTTT. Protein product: CASSYDRAPEAFF.

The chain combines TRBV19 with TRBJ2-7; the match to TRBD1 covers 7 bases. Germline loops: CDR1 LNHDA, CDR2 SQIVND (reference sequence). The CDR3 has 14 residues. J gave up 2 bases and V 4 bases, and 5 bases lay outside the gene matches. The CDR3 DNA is TGTGCCAGTAGTAGACCGGGACAGACCTACGAGCAGTACTTC. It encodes CASSRPGQTYEQYF. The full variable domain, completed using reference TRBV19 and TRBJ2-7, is DGGITQSPKYLFRKEGQNVTLSCEQNLNHDAMYWYRQDPGQGLRLIYYSQIVNDFQKGDIAEGYSVSREKKESFPLTVTSAQKNPTAFYLCASSRPGQTYEQYFGPGTRLTVT.

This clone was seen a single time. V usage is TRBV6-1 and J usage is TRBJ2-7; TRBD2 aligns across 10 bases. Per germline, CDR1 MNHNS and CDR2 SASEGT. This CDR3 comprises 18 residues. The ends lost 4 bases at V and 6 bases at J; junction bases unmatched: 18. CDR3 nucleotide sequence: TGTGCCAGCAGTGGTAATGAGCGGGAGGGAGGGTTCCATCGCGAGCAGTACTTC. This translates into CASSGNEREGGFHREQYF.

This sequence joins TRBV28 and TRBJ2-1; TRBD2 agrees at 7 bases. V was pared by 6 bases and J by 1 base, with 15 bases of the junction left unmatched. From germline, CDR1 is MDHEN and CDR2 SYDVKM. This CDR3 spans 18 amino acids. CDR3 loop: CASSTSKPLAVSYNEQFF. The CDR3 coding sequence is TGTGCCAGCAGCACCTCAAAACCTCTAGCGGTGTCCTACAATGAGCAGTTCTTC.

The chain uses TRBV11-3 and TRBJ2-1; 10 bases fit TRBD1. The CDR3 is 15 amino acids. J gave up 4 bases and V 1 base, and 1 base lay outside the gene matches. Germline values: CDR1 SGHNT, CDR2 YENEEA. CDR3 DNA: TGTGCCAGCAGCTTAGGGGGACAGGGGTACAATGAGCAGTTCTTC. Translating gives CASSLGGQGYNEQFF.

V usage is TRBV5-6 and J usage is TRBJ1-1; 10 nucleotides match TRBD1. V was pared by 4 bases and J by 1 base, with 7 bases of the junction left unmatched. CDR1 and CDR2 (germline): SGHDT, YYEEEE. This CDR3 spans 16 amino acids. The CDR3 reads CASSPDRGSRNTEAFF. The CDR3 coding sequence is TGTGCCAGCAGCCCGGACAGGGGGAGTAGGAACACTGAAGCTTTCTTT.

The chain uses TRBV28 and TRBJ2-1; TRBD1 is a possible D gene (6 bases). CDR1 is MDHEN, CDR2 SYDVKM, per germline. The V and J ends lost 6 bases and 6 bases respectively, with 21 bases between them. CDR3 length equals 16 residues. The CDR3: CASSPDDDRPGNEQFF. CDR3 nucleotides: TGTGCCAGCAGCCCCGACGACGACAGGCCTGGCAATGAGCAGTTCTTC.

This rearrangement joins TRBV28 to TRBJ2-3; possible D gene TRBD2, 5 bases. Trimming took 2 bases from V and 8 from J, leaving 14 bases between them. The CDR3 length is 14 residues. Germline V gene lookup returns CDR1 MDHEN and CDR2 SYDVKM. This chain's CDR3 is CASSLMAARGTQYF. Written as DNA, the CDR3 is TGTGCCAGCAGTTTAATGGCCGCCCGGGGTACGCAGTATTTT.

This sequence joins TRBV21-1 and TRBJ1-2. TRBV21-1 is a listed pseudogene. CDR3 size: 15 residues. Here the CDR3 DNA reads TGTGCCAGCACCCCAGAAGGCCTCGGACTATGTGGCTACACCTTC. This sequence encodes CASTPEGLGLCGYTF.

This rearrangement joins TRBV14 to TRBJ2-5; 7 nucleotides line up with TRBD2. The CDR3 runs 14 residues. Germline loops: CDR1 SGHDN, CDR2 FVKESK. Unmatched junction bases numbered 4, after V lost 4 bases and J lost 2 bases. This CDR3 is CASSPTSVQETQYF. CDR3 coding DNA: TGTGCCAGCAGCCCAACTAGCGTTCAAGAGACCCAGTACTTC.

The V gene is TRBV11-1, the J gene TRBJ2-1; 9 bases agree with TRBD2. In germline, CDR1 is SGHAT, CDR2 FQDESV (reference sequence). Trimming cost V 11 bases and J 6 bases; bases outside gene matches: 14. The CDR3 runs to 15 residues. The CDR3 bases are TGTGCCTCGGAAGCGGGAGGACAAATACCCAATGAGCAGTTCTTC. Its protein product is CASEAGGQIPNEQFF.

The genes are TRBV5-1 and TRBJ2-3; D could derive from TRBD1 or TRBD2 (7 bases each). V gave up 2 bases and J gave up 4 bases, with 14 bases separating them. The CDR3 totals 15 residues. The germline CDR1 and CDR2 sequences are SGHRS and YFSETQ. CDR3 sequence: CASSLPQGGADTQYF. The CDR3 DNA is TGCGCCAGCAGCTTACCCCAGGGGGGGGCAGATACGCAGTATTTT.

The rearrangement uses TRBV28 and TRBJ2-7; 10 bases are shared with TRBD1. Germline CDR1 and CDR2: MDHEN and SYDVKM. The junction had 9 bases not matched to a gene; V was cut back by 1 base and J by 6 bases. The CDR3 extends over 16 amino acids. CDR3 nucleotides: TGTGCCAGCAGTTTATTTGTGGGACAGGGGTTAAGCGAGCAGTACTTC. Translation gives CASSLFVGQGLSEQYF.

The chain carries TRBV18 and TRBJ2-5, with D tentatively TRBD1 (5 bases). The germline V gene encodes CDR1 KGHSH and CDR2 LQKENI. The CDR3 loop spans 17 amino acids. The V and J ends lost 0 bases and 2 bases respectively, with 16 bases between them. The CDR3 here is CASSPPGVWPEQETQYF. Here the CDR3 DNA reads TGTGCCAGCTCACCACCAGGGGTGTGGCCGGAGCAAGAGACCCAGTACTTC. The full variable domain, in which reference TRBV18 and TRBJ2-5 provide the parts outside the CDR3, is NAGVMQNPRHLVRRRGQEARLRCSPMKGHSHVYWYRQLPEEGLKFMVYLQKENIIDESGMPKERFSAEFPKEGPSILRIQQVVRGDSAAYFCASSPPGVWPEQETQYFGPGTRLLVL.

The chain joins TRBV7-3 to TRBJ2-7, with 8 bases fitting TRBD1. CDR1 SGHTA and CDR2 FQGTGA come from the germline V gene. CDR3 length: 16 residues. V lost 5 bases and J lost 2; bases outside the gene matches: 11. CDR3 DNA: TGTGCCAGCAGCCCCACAAGGACAGGGATGCCCTACGAGCAGTACTTC. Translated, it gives CASSPTRTGMPYEQYF.

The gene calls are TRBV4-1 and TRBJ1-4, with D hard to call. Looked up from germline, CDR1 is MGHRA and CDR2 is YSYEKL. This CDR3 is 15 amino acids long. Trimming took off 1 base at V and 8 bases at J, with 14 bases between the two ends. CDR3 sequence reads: CASSQGSAGGEKLFF. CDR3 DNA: TGCGCCAGCAGCCAAGGGTCGGCAGGTGGGGAAAAACTGTTTTTT.

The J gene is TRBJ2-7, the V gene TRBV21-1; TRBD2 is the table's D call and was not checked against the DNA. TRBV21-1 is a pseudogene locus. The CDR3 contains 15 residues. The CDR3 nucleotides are TGTGCCAGCAGCAAAGAAACTAGCGCCTCCTACGAGCAGTACTTC. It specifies CASSKETSASYEQYF.

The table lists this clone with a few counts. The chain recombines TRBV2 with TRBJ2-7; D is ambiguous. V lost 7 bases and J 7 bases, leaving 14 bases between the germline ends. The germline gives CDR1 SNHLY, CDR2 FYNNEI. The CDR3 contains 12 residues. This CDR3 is CASKEPPEEQYF. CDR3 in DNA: TGTGCCAGCAAAGAACCCCCGGAGGAGCAGTACTTC. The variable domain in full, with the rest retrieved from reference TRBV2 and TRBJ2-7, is EPEVTQTPSHQVTQMGQEVILRCVPISNHLYFYWYRQILGQKVEFLVSFYNNEISEKSEIFDDQFSVERPDGSNFTLKIRSTKLEDSAMYFCASKEPPEEQYFGPGTRLTVT.

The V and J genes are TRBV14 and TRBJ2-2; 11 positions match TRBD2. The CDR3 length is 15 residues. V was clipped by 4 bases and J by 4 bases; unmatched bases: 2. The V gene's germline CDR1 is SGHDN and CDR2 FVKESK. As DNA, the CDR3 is TGTGCCAGCAGCCGACTAGCGGGATTCACCGGGGAGCTGTTTTTT. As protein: CASSRLAGFTGELFF.

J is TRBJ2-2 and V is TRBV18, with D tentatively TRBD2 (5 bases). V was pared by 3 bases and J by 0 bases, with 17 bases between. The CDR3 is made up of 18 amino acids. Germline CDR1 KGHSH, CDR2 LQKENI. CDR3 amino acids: CASSPVVRGTSNTGELFF. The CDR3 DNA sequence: TGTGCCAGCTCACCTGTGGTTCGGGGAACATCGAACACCGGGGAGCTGTTTTTT.

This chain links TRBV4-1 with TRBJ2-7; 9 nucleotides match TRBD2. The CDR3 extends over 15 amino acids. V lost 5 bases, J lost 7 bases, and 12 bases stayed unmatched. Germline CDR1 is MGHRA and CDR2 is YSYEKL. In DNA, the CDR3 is TGCGCCAGCAGCTTACAGGCGGGAGGGCCCCCAGAGCAGTACTTC. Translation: CASSLQAGGPPEQYF.